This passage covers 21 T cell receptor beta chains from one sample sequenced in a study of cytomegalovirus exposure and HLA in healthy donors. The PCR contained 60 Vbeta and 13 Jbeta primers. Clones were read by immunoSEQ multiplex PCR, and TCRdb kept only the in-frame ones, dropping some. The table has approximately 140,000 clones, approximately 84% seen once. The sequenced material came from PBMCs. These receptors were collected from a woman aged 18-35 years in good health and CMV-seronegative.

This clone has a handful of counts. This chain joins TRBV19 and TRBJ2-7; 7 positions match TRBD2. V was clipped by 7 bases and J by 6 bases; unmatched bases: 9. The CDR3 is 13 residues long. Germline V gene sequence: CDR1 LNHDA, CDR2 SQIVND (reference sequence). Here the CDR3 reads CASKGAGEGEQYF. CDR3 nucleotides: TGTGCCAGTAAAGGGGCGGGAGAGGGCGAGCAGTACTTC.

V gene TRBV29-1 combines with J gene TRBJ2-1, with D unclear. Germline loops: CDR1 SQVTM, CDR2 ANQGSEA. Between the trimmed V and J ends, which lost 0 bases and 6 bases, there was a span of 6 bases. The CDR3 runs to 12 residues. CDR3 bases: TGCAGCGTTGAAGACCTCGTCAATGAGCAGTTCTTC. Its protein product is CSVEDLVNEQFF.

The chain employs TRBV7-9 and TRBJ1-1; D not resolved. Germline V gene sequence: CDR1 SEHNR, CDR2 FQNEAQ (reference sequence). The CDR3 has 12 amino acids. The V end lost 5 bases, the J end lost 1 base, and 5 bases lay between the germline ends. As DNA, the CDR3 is TGTGCCAGCAGCCAGGCGAACACTGAAGCTTTCTTT. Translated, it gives CASSQANTEAFF.

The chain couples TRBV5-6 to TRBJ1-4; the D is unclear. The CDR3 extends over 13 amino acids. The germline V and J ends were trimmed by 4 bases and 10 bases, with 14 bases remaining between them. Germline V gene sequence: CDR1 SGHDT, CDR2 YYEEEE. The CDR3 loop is CASSVGEPGKLFF. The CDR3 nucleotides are TGTGCCAGCAGCGTCGGTGAGCCAGGAAAACTGTTTTTT.

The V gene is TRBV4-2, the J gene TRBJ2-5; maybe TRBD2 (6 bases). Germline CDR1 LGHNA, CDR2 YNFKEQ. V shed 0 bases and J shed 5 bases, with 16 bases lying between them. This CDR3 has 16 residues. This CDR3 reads CASSQEGTRDGETQYF. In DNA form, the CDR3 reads TGTGCCAGCAGCCAAGAAGGGACGCGGGATGGCGAGACCCAGTACTTC.

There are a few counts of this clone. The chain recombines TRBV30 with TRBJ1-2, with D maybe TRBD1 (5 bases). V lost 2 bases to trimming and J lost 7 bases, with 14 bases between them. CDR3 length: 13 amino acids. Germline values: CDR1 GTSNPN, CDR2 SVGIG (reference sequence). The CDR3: CAWSWGEVGGYTF. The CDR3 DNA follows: TGTGCCTGGAGTTGGGGGGAGGTTGGTGGCTACACCTTC. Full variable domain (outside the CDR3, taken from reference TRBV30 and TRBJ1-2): SQTIHQWPATLVQPVGSPLSLECTVEGTSNPNLYWYRQAAGRGLQLLFYSVGIGQISSEVPQNLSASRPQDRQFILSSKKLLLSDSGFYLCAWSWGEVGGYTFGSGTRLTVV.

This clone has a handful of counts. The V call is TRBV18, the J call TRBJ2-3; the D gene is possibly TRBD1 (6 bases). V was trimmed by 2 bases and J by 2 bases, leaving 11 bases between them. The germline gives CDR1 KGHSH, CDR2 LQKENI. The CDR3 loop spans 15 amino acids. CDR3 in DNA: TGTGCCAGCTCACCATTGGCAGGGGCCACAGATACGCAGTATTTT. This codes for CASSPLAGATDTQYF.

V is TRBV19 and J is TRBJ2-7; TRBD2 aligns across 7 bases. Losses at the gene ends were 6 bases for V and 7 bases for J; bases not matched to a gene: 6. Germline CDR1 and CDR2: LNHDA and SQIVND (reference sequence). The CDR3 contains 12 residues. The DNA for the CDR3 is TGTGCCAGTAGCACTATGGGGGGGGAGCAGTACTTC. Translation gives CASSTMGGEQYF.

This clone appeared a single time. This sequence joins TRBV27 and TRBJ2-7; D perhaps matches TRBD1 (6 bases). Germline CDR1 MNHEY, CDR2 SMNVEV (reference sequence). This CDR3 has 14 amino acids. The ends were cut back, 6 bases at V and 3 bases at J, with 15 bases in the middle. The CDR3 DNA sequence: TGTGCCAGCAGCGACGGGAACAGGGTCTACGAGCAGTACTTC. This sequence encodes CASSDGNRVYEQYF.

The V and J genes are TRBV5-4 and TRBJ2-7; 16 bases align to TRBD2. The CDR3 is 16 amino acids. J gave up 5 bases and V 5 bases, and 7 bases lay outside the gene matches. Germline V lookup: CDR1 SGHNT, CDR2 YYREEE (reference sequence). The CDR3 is CASSSPGLAGGDEQYF. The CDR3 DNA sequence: TGTGCCAGCAGTTCGCCGGGACTAGCGGGAGGGGACGAGCAGTACTTC.

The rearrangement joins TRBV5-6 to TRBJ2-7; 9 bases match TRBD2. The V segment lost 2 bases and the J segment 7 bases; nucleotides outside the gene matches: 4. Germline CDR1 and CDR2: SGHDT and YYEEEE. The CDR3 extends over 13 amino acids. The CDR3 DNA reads TGTGCCAGCAGCTTAAGTAGCGGGAGAGAGCAGTACTTC. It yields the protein CASSLSSGREQYF.

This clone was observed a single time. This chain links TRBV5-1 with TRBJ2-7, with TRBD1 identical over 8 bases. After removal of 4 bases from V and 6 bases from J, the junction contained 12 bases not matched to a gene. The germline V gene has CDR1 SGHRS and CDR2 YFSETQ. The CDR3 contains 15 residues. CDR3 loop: CASSPGGQGEGEQYF. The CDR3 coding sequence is TGCGCCAGCAGCCCGGGCGGACAGGGAGAGGGCGAGCAGTACTTC. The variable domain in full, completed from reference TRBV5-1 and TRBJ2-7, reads KAGVTQTPRYLIKTRGQQVTLSCSPISGHRSVSWYQQTPGQGLQFLFEYFSETQRNKGNFPGRFSGRQFSNSRSEMNVSTLELGDSALYLCASSPGGQGEGEQYFGPGTRLTVT.

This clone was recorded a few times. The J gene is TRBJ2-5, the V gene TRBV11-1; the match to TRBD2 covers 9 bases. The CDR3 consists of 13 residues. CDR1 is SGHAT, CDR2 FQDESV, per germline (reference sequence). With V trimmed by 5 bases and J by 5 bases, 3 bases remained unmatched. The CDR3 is CASSPGLAETQYF. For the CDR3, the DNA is TGTGCCAGCAGCCCGGGACTAGCTGAGACCCAGTACTTC.

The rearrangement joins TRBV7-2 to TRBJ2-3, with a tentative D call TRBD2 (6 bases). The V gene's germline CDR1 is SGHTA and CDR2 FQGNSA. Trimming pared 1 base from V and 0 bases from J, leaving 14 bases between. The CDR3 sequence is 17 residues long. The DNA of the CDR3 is TGTGCCAGCAGCTTAGTGGGGCTAGCGCGGAGCACAGATACGCAGTATTTT. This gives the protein CASSLVGLARSTDTQYF.

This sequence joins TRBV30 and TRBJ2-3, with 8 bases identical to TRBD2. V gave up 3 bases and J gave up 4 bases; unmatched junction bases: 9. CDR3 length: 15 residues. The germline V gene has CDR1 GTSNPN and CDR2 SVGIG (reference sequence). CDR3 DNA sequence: TGTGCCTGGAGGCCGGGCGGGAGGTCTTCAGATACGCAGTATTTT. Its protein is CAWRPGGRSSDTQYF.

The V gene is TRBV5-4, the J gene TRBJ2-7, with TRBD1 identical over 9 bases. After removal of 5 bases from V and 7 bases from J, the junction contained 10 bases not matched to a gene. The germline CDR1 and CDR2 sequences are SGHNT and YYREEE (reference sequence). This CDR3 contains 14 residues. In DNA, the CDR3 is TGTGCCAGCAGTCCGGACAGGGGCTCTGAGGAGCAGTACTTC. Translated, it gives CASSPDRGSEEQYF.

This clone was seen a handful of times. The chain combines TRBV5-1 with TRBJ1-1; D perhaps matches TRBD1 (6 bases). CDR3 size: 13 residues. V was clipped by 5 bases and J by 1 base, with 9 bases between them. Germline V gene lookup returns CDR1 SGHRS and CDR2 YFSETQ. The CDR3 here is CASRSGENTEAFF. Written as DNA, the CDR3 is TGCGCCAGCAGATCAGGGGAGAACACTGAAGCTTTCTTT.

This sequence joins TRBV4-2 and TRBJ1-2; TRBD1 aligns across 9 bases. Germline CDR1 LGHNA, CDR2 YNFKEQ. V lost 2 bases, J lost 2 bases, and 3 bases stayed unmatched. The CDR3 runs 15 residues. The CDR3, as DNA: TGTGCCAGCAGCCAAAGGGACAGGGAAAACTATGGCTACACCTTC. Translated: CASSQRDRENYGYTF.

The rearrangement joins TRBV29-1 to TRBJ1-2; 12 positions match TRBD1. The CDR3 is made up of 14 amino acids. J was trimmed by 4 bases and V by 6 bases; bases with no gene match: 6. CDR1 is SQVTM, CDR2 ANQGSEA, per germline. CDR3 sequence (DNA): TGCAGCGTGACTACGGGACAGGGGGCCTATGGCTACACCTTC. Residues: CSVTTGQGAYGYTF.

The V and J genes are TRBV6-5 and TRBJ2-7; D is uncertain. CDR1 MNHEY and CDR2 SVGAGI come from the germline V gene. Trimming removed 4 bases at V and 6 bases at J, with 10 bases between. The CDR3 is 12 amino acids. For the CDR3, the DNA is TGTGCCAGCAGTTCTCCTATTTTCGAGCAGTACTTC. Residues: CASSSPIFEQYF.

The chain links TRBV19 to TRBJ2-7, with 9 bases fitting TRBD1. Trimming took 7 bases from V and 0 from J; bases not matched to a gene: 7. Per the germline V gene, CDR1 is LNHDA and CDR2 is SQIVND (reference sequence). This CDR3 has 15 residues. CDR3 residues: CASKLRGQGSYEQYF. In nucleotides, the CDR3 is TGTGCCAGTAAGCTTAGGGGACAGGGCTCCTACGAGCAGTACTTC.